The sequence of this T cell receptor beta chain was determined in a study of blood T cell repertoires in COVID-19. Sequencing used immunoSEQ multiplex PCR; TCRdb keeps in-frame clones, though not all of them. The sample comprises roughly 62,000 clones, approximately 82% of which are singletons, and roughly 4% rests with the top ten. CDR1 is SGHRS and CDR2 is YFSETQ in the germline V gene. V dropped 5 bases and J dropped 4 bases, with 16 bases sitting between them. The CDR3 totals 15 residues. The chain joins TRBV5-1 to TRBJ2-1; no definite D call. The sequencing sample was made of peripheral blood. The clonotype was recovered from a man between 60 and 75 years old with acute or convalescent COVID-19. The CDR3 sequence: CASSPLSEQYNEQFF. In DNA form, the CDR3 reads TGCGCCAGCAGTCCTTTAAGCGAACAATACAATGAGCAGTTCTTC.